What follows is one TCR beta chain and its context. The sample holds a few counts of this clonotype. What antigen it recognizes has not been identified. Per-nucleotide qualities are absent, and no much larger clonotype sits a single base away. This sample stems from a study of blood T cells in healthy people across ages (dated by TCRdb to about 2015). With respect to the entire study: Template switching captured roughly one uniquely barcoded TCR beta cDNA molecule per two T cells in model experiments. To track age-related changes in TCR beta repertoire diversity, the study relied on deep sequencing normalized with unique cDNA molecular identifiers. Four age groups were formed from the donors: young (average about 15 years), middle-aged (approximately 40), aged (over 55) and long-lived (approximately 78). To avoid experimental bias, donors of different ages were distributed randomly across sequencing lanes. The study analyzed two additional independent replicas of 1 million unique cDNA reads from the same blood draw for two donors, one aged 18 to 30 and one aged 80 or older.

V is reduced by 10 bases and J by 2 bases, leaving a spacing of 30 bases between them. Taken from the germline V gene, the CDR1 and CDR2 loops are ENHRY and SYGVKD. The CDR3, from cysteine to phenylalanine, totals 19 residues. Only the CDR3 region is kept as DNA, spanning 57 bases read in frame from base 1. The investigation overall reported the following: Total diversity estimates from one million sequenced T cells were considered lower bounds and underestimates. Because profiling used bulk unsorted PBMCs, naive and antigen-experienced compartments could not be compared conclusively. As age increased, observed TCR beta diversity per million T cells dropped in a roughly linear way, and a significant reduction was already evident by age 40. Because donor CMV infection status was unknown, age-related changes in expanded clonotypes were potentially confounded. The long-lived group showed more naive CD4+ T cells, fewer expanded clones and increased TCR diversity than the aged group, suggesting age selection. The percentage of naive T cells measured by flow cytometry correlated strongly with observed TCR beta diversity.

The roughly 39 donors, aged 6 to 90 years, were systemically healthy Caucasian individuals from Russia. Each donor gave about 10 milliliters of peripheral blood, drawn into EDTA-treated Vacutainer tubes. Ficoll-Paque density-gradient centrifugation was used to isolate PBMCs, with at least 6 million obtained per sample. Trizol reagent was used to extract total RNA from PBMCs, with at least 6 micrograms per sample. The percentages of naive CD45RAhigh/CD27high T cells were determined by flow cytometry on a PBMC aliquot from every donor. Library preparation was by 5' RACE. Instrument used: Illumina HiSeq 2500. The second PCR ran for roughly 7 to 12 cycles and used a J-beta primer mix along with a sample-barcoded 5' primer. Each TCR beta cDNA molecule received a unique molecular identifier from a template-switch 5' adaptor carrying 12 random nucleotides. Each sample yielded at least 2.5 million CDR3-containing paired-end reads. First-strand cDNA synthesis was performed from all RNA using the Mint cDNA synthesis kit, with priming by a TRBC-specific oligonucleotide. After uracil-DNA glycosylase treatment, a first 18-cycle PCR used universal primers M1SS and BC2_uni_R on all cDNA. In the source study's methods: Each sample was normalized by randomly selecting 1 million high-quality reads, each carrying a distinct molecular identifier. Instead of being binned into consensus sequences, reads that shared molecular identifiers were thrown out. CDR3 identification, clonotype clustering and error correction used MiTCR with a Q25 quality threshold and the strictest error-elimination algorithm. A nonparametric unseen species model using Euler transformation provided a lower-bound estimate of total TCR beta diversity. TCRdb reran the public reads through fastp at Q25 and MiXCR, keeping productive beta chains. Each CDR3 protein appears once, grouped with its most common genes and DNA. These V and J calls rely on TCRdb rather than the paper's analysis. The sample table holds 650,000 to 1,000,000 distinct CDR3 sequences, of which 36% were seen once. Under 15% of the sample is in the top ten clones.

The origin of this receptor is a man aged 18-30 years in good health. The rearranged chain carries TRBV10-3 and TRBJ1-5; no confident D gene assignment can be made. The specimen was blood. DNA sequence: TGTGCCACCCGGAGGGATTTACGAGACCGGGGAGAGGGCAATCAGCCCCAGCATTTT. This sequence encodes CATRRDLRDRGEGNQPQHF.